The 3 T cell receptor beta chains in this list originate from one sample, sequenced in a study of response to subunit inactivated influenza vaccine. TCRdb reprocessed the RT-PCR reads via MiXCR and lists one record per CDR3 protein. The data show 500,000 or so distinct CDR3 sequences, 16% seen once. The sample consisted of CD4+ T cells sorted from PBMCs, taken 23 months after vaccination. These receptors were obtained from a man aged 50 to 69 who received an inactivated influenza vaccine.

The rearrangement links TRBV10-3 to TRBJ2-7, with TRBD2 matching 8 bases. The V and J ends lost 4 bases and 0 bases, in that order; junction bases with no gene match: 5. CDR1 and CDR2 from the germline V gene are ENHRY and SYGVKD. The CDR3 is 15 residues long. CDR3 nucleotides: TGTGCCATCAGTGGACTAGCGTATAGCTCCTACGAGCAGTACTTC. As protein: CAISGLAYSSYEQYF.

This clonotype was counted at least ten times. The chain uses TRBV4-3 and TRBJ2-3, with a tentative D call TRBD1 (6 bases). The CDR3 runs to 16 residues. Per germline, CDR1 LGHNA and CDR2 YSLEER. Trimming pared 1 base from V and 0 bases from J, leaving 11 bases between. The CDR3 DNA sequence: TGCGCCAGCAGCCAAGGGGACAACCCTAGCACAGATACGCAGTATTTT. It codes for CASSQGDNPSTDTQYF.

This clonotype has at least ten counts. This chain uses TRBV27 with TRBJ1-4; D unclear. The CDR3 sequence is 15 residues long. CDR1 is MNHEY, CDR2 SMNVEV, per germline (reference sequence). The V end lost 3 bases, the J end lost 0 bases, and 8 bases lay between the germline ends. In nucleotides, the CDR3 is TGTGCCAGCAGTTTCGGTGGAGCAACTAATGAAAAACTGTTTTTT. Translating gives CASSFGGATNEKLFF.